This T cell receptor beta chain was sequenced for a study of T-cell memory formation after mild COVID-19. One entry per CDR3 protein, called by TCRdb with MiXCR from the 5' RACE reads. This table has a few hundred thousand distinct CDR3 sequences, 25% to 30% appearing once. Trimming cost V 0 bases and J 1 base, with 7 bases left between them. This CDR3 is built from 14 residues. The chain links TRBV12-3 or TRBV12-4 to TRBJ2-7; TRBD1 might be the D (6 bases). This clonotype was sampled from an adult woman who had mild COVID-19 (a few samples of this study predate the infection). Cell type and time point are not known. What was sequenced was PBMCs or a T cell subset sorted from them (not recorded which). The CDR3 sequence is CASSLAQGSYEQYF. The CDR3 DNA reads as TGTGCCAGCAGTTTAGCACAGGGTTCCTACGAGCAGTACTTC.